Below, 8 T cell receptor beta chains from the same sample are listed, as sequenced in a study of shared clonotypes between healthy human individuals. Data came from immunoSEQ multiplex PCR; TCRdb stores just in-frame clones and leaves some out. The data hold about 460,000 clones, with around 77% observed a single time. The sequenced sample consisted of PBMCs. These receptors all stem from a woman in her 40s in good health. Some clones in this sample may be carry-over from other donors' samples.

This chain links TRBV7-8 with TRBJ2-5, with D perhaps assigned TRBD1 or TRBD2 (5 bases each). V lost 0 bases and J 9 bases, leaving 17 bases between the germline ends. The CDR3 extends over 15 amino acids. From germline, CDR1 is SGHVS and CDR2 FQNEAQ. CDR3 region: CASSLALMGDGAQYF. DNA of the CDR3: TGTGCCAGCAGCTTAGCCCTGATGGGGGACGGAGCCCAGTACTTC.

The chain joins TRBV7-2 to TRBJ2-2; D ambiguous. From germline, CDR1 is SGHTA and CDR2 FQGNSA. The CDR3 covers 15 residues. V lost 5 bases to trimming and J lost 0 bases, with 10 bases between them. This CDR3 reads CASSIRLPNTGELFF. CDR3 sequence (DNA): TGTGCCAGCAGCATTCGACTCCCGAACACCGGGGAGCTGTTTTTT.

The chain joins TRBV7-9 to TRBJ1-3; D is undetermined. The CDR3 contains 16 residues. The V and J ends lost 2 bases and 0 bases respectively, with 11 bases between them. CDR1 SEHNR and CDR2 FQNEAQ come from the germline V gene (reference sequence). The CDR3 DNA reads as TGTGCCAGCAGCTTATTGTCCGCGAGCTCTGGAAACACCATATATTTT. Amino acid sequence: CASSLLSASSGNTIYF.

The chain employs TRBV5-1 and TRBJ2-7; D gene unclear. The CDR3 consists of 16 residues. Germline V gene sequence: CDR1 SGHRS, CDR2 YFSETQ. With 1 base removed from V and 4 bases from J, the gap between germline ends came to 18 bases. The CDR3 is CASSLMAQEVSYEQYF. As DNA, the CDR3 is TGCGCCAGCAGCTTGATGGCACAAGAGGTTTCGTACGAGCAGTACTTC. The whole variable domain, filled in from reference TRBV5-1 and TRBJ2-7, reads KAGVTQTPRYLIKTRGQQVTLSCSPISGHRSVSWYQQTPGQGLQFLFEYFSETQRNKGNFPGRFSGRQFSNSRSEMNVSTLELGDSALYLCASSLMAQEVSYEQYFGPGTRLTVT.

CDR3 residues: CASSSQQGPTYEQYF. The CDR3, as DNA: TGTGCCAGCAGCTCCCAACAGGGGCCTACCTACGAGCAGTACTTC. This chain links TRBV7-2 with TRBJ2-7; 7 nucleotides agree with TRBD1. The CDR3 has 15 amino acids. Germline CDR1 is SGHTA and CDR2 is FQGNSA. Losses at the gene ends were 4 bases for V and 2 bases for J; bases not matched to a gene: 8.

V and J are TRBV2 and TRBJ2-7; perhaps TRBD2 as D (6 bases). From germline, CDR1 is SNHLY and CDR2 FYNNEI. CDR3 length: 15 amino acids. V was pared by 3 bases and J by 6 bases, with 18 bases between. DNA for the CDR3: TGTGCCAGCAGTGAGTCACCCGGGACTTGGGGCGAGCAGTACTTC. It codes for CASSESPGTWGEQYF.

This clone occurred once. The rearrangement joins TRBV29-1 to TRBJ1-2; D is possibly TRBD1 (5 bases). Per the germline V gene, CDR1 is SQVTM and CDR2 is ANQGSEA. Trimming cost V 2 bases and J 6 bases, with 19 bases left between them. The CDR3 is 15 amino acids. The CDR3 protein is CSVESPGGTPNGYTF. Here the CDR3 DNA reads TGCAGCGTTGAATCCCCCGGCGGGACCCCAAATGGCTACACCTTC.

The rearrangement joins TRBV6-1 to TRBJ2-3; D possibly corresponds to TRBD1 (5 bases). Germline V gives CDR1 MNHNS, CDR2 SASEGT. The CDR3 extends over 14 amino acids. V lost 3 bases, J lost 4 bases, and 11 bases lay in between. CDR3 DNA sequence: TGTGCCAGCAGTGAGGACAATATATCAGATACGCAGTATTTT. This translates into CASSEDNISDTQYF.